These T cell receptor beta chains were read from a single sample in a study of shared clonotypes between healthy human individuals. Profiling relied on immunoSEQ multiplex PCR, and the TCRdb table lists in-frame clones only, not all of them. The table shows over 800,000 clones, with roughly 92% occurring only once. Input material: naive CD8+ T cells sorted from blood. These receptors came from a man aged 25-40 years in good health. The CDR3 runs from the conserved cysteine through the conserved F or W. D genes are given only for firm matches. Clone size is given for some rows only: seen once, a few or many times, or a class if the clone is expanded.

-,TRBV6-1,TRBD2,TRBJ2-7,TGTGCCAGCAGTGTGGGGGGTCTAGCGGACTACGAGCAGTACTTC,CASSVGGLADYEQYF
-,TRBV18,-,TRBJ2-3,TGTGCCAGCTCACCACCCACAGATACGCAGTATTTT,CASSPPTDTQYF
-,TRBV11-2,-,TRBJ1-2,TGTGCCAGCAGCTTATTGGGCAGTAAAGCTAACTATGGCTACACCTTC,CASSLLGSKANYGYTF
-,TRBV6-5,-,TRBJ2-5,TGTGCCAGCAGTTACGGGCCCTTATCAAGAGAGACCCAGTACTTC,CASSYGPLSRETQYF
-,TRBV6-1,-,TRBJ1-1,TGTGCCAGCAGAGGAGGACCGACGACCACTGAAGCTTTCTTT,CASRGGPTTTEAFF
-,TRBV28,-,TRBJ1-1,TGTGCCAGCAGTTCTAACACTGAAGCTTTCTTT,CASSSNTEAFF
-,TRBV7-2,-,TRBJ1-2,TGTGCCAGCAGCTTAGCGGTTGGCAGCAGGAACTATGGCTACACCTTC,CASSLAVGSRNYGYTF
once,TRBV11-3,TRBD2,TRBJ2-1,TGTGCCAGCAGCCCGCGGGGGGTGGAAGAGCAGTTCTTC,CASSPRGVEEQFF
few,TRBV5-3,-,TRBJ2-5,TGTGCCAGAAGCTGGGGGTGCGGGGTCGACCAAGAGACCCAGTACTTC,CARSWGCGVDQETQYF
few,TRBV9,TRBD2,TRBJ2-1,TGTGCCAGCAGCGTAGCCTTCGGACTAGCGGGAGGTCATGGGGGTAGTTCGATCTTC,CASSVAFGLAGGHGGSSIF
-,TRBV29-1,-,TRBJ2-1,TGCAGCGCCGGGACCTCTACCTACAATGAGCAGTTCTTC,CSAGTSTYNEQFF
-,TRBV7-9,TRBD1,TRBJ1-3,TGTGCCAGCAGCTCATCGACAGGGTCGCCGGGAAACACCATATATTTT,CASSSSTGSPGNTIYF
-,TRBV28,-,TRBJ1-5,TGTGCCAGCAGATCAGAGGGGAGAATGGATCAGCCCCAGCATTTT,CASRSEGRMDQPQHF